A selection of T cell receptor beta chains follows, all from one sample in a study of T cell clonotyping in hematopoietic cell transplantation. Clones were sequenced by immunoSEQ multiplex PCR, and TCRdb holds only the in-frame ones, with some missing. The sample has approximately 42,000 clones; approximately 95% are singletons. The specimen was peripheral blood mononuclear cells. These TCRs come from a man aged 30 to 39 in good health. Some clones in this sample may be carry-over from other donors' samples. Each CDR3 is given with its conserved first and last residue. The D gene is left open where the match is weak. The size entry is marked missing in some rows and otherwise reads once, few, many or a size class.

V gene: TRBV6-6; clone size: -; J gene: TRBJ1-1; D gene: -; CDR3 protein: CASSYLKGSRTPEAFF; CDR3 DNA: TGTGCCAGCAGTTACTTAAAGGGGAGTAGGACTCCTGAAGCTTTCTTT
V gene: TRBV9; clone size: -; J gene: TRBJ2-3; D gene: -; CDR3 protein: CASGDPGADTQYF; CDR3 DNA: TGTGCCAGCGGCGATCCAGGGGCAGATACGCAGTATTTT
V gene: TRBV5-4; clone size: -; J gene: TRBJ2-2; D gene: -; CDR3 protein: CASSFGVTNTGELFF; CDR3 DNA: TGTGCCAGCAGCTTCGGGGTAACGAACACCGGGGAGCTGTTTTTT
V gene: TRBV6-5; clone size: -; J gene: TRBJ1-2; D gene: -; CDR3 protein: CASSYRQRKYGYTF; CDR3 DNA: TGTGCCAGCAGTTACAGGCAGAGGAAGTATGGCTACACCTTC
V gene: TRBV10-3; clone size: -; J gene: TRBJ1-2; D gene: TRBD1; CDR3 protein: CAISVGQGSDGYTF; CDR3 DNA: TGTGCCATCAGTGTGGGACAGGGATCGGATGGCTACACCTTC
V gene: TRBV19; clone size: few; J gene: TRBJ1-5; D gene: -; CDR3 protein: CASSIHFETNQPQHF; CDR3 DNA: TGTGCCAGTAGTATACACTTTGAGACTAATCAGCCCCAGCATTTT
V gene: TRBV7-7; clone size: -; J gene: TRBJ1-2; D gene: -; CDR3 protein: CASRPQDGWGYTF; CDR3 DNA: TGTGCCAGCAGGCCACAAGACGGGTGGGGCTACACCTTC
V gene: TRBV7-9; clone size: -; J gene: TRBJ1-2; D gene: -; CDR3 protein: CASSSSAANYGYTF; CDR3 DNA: TGTGCCAGCAGCTCATCAGCAGCTAACTATGGCTACACCTTC
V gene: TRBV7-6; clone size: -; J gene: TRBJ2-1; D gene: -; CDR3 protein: CASSLDGSSSYNEQFF; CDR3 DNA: TGTGCCAGCAGCTTAGATGGGTCCAGCTCCTACAATGAGCAGTTCTTC
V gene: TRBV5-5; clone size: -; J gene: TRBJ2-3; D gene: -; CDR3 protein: CASSSGVADTQYF; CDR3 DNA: TGTGCCAGCAGCTCCGGGGTCGCAGATACGCAGTATTTT
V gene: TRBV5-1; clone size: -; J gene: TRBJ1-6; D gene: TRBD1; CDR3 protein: CASSADGTGNSPLHF; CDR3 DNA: TGCGCCAGCAGCGCGGATGGGACAGGGAATTCACCCCTCCACTTT
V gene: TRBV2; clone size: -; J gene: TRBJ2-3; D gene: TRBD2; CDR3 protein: CASSVTTSGRVADTQYF; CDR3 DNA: TGTGCCAGCAGTGTTACGACTAGCGGGAGGGTCGCAGATACGCAGTATTTT
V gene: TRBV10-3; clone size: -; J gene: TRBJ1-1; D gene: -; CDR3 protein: CAIRPLTENTEAFF; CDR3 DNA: TGTGCCATCAGGCCATTGACAGAGAACACTGAAGCTTTCTTT
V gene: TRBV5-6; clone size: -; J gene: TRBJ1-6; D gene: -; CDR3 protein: CASSLYHNSPLHF; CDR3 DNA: TGTGCCAGCAGCTTATACCATAATTCACCCCTCCACTTT
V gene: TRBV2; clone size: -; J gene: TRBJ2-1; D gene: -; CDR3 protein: CASNRGAAVSEQFF; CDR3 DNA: TGTGCCAGCAATAGGGGGGCAGCCGTCAGCGAGCAGTTCTTC
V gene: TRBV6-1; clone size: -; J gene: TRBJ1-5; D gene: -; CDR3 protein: CASRGGQPQHF; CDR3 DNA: TGTGCCAGCAGGGGGGGTCAGCCCCAGCATTTT
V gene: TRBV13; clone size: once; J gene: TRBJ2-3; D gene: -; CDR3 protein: CASSLTPGPQYF; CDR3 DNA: TGTGCCAGCAGCCTAACCCCAGGACCGCAGTATTTT
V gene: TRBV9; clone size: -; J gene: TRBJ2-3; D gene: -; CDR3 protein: CASSPGFRERGKGTDTQYF; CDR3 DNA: TGTGCCAGCAGCCCGGGGTTCCGGGAGAGGGGGAAGGGCACAGATACGCAGTATTTT
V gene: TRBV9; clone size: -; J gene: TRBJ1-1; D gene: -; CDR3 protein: CASSRTWFGPEAFF; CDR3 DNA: TGTGCCAGCAGCCGTACATGGTTCGGCCCTGAAGCTTTCTTT
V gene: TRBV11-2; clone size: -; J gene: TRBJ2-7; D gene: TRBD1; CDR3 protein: CASSLDGVGGNEQYF; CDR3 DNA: TGTGCCAGCAGCTTAGATGGGGTAGGGGGCAACGAGCAGTACTTC
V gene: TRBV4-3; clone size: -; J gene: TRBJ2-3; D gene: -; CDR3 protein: CASSQVSRAGTDTQYF; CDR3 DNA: TGCGCCAGCAGCCAAGTCTCTCGAGCAGGCACAGATACGCAGTATTTT
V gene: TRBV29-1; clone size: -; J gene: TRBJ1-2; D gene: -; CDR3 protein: CSAFLDYGYTF; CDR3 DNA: TGCAGCGCCTTCCTTGACTATGGCTACACCTTC
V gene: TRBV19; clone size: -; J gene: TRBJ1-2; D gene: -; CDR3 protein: CASSIGGITGYTF; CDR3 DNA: TGTGCCAGTAGTATTGGAGGAATTACTGGCTACACCTTC
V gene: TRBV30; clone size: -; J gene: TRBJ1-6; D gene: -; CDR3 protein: CAWSTPMGGILHF; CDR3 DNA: TGTGCCTGGAGTACCCCGATGGGGGGCATCCTCCACTTT
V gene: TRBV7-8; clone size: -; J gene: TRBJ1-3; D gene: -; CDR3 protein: CASSTRKYVLLNSSGNTIYF; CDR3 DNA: TGTGCCAGCAGCACTCGAAAATACGTCCTCCTCAACAGCTCTGGAAACACCATATATTTT
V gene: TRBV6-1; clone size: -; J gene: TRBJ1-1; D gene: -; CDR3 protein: CASGGTEAFF; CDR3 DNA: TGTGCCAGCGGAGGCACTGAAGCTTTCTTT